This T cell receptor (beta chain) derives from a study of blood T cell repertoires in COVID-19. The assay was immunoSEQ multiplex PCR, and TCRdb's table has in-frame clones only and misses some. The repertoire includes some 300,000 clones, around 92% of them detected once, and 2.9% sits in the top ten. The V and J ends lost 1 base and 3 bases respectively, with 10 bases between them. The CDR3 has 15 residues. CDR1 LNHDA and CDR2 SQIVND come from the germline V gene (reference sequence). Sequenced material: PBMCs or T cells enriched from blood (not recorded which). This clonotype was sampled from a woman in her 50s who had been exposed to COVID-19. V gene TRBV19 combines with J gene TRBJ1-5; D call uncertain. This chain's CDR3 is CASSIVTGINQPQHF. The DNA for the CDR3 is TGTGCCAGTAGTATAGTCACGGGGATCAATCAGCCCCAGCATTTT.